This TCR beta chain was captured in a study of blood T cell repertoires in COVID-19. The wider study: COVID-19 samples collected from the United States, Italy and Spain covered acute and convalescent phases. PBMCs, B-cell-depleted T cells, or T cells provided the cDNA or gDNA that made up the material.

Trimming removed 5 bases from V and 7 bases from J, with 14 bases in between. Germline CDR1 reads SEHNR; CDR2 reads FQNEAQ (reference sequence). This CDR3 is built from 13 residues. Per the original methods: The assay estimated nucleated cells by amplifying reference gene primers. TCRdb keeps only in-frame clones here, not all; method: immunoSEQ multiplex PCR. That table is the source of V, J and clone size, and D and trimming were worked out from the DNA. The table shows 250,000 to 300,000 clones, with around three quarters occurring only once. Sequencing used peripheral blood. The receptor's source is a woman aged 80 or over with acute or convalescent COVID-19. This chain joins TRBV7-9 and TRBJ1-2; possible D gene TRBD1, 6 bases. The CDR3 bases are TGTGCCAGCAGCCCTCAGGGGATGGCTGGCTACACCTTC. Residues: CASSPQGMAGYTF.